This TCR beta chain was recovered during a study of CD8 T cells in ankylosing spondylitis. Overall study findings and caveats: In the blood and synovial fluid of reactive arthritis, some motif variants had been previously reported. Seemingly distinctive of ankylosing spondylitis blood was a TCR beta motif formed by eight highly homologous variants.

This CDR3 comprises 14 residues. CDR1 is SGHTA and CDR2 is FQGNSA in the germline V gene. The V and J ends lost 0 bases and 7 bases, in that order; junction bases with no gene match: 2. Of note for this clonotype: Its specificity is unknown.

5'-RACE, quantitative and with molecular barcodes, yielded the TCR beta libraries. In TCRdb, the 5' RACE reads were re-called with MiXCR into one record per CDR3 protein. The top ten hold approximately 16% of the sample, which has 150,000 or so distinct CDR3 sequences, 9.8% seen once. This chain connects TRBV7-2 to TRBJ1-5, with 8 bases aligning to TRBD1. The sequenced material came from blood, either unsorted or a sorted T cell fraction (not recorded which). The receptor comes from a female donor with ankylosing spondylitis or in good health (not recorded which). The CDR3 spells CASSLAQGAQPQHF. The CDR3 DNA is TGTGCCAGCAGCTTAGCGCAGGGGGCGCAGCCCCAGCATTTT.